These 32 T cell receptor beta chains share one sample of origin, sequenced in a study of T cell responses to AZD1222 COVID-19 vaccine. The method was immunoSEQ multiplex PCR; TCRdb's version includes in-frame clones alone and lacks a portion of them. The sample consists of 90,000 to 130,000 clones, more than 70% of them appearing once. Here the sequenced sample was peripheral blood, taken on day 0 of MenACWY control vaccination. The receptor set was obtained from an adult in good health.

This chain connects TRBV7-6 to TRBJ1-6, with TRBD1 matching over 10 bases. This CDR3 is 15 amino acids long. The germline CDR1 and CDR2 sequences are SGHVS and FNYEAQ. Losses at the gene ends were 7 bases for V and 7 bases for J; bases not matched to a gene: 7. The CDR3, as DNA: TGTGCCAGCAACGACGGACAGGGGGTAAATTCACCCCTCCACTTT. Translated: CASNDGQGVNSPLHF.

The V gene is TRBV2, the J gene TRBJ1-1; D remains unclear. This CDR3 comprises 13 residues. CDR1 SNHLY and CDR2 FYNNEI come from the germline V gene. The V end lost 7 bases, the J end lost 11 bases, and 20 bases lay between the germline ends. The CDR3 reads CASTGIIVNVAFF. The DNA for the CDR3 is TGTGCCAGCACCGGAATCATAGTAAACGTGGCTTTCTTT.

The chain uses TRBV7-2 and TRBJ1-1, with D perhaps TRBD1 (5 bases). Trimming removed 0 bases at V and 4 bases at J, with 24 bases between. Per the germline V gene, CDR1 is SGHTA and CDR2 is FQGNSA. This CDR3 has 19 residues. The CDR3 DNA follows: TGTGCCAGCAGCTTAGCGGGGCGGGCGCTAGTAGATGTTCGCACTGAAGCTTTCTTT. It codes for CASSLAGRALVDVRTEAFF.

The V call is TRBV3-1 (or the pseudogene TRBV3-2), the J call TRBJ2-3; TRBD2 is a possible D gene (5 bases). Germline CDR1 and CDR2: LGHDT and YNNKEL (reference sequence). CDR3 length equals 14 residues. V was shortened by 0 bases and J by 4 bases, with 8 bases between the two germline ends. CDR3 DNA: TGTGCCAGCAGCCAAGATACTAGTTCAGATACGCAGTATTTT. Amino acids: CASSQDTSSDTQYF.

This chain joins TRBV5-1 and TRBJ1-1; D is ambiguous. Trimming pared 0 bases from V and 4 bases from J, leaving 7 bases between. The CDR3 is 13 amino acids. Germline V gene sequence: CDR1 SGHRS, CDR2 YFSETQ. CDR3 residues: CASSLGRRTEAFF. The CDR3 DNA reads as TGCGCCAGCAGCTTGGGGAGGCGCACTGAAGCTTTCTTT.

The CDR3 sequence: CASSPPVGLREKLFF. DNA of the CDR3: TGTGCCAGCAGCCCGCCGGTCGGCTTACGGGAAAAACTGTTTTTT. V and J are TRBV7-9 and TRBJ1-4; D remains ambiguous. This CDR3 has 15 amino acids. CDR1 and CDR2 from the germline V gene are SEHNR and FQNEAQ (reference sequence). With 5 bases removed from V and 8 bases from J, the gap between germline ends came to 18 bases.

The chain combines TRBV19 with TRBJ1-2; D is unclear. The CDR3 contains 14 residues. Germline V lookup: CDR1 LNHDA, CDR2 SQIVND (reference sequence). V lost 7 bases, J lost 4 bases, and 16 bases lay in between. As DNA, the CDR3 is TGTGCCAGTAACCCTCGGCAGGACCTCTATGGCTACACCTTC. It specifies CASNPRQDLYGYTF.

V is TRBV5-1 and J is TRBJ1-5; D is perhaps TRBD1 (6 bases). The germline CDR1 and CDR2 sequences are SGHRS and YFSETQ. Trimming cost V 4 bases and J 5 bases, with 16 bases left between them. This CDR3 contains 15 residues. The CDR3 loop is CASSVGWGADQPQHF. CDR3 DNA: TGCGCCAGCAGCGTGGGGTGGGGGGCGGATCAGCCCCAGCATTTT.

This chain links TRBV3-1 (or the pseudogene TRBV3-2) with TRBJ1-3, with no clear D. This CDR3 has 15 amino acids. Trimming removed 1 base at V and 1 base at J, with 8 bases between. CDR1 and CDR2 from the germline V gene are LGHDT and YNNKEL (reference sequence). DNA of the CDR3: TGTGCCAGCAGCCAAGTGGCGGAATCTGGAAACACCATATATTTT. Translation gives CASSQVAESGNTIYF.

This chain uses TRBV7-2 with TRBJ2-5; 8 bases are a match to TRBD2. Per the germline V gene, CDR1 is SGHTA and CDR2 is FQGNSA. The length of the CDR3 is 18 residues. The ends lost 3 bases at V and 5 bases at J; junction bases unmatched: 17. This CDR3 reads CASSLGPRGVAGRETQYF. The CDR3 DNA follows: TGTGCCAGCAGCTTGGGGCCTAGGGGGGTAGCGGGGAGGGAGACCCAGTACTTC.

This chain connects TRBV18 to TRBJ1-1, with 7 bases fitting TRBD1. Germline CDR1 and CDR2: KGHSH and LQKENI. The V and J ends lost 3 bases and 8 bases, in that order; junction bases with no gene match: 6. CDR3 length: 13 amino acids. DNA for the CDR3: TGTGCCAGCTCACCCATTTCGACAGGGGAAGCTTTCTTT. It yields the protein CASSPISTGEAFF.

The chain uses TRBV3-1 (or the pseudogene TRBV3-2) and TRBJ2-2; 12 positions agree with TRBD2. The CDR3 covers 15 residues. V shed 7 bases and J 5 bases; nucleotides not matched to a gene: 5. CDR1 and CDR2 from the germline V gene are LGHDT and YNNKEL (reference sequence). The CDR3 region is CASTATSGGTGELFF. The CDR3 coding sequence is TGTGCCAGCACGGCGACTAGCGGGGGTACCGGGGAGCTGTTTTTT.

Concerning this clone itself: The junction departs from germline at one end; a sequencing error may be responsible. V usage is TRBV7-9 and J usage is TRBJ1-2; D not resolved. This CDR3 spans 14 amino acids. The germline V gene encodes CDR1 SEHNR and CDR2 FQNEAQ (reference sequence). The CDR3 sequence: CVSSLAGTNYGYTF. The CDR3 DNA sequence: TGTGTCAGCAGCTTAGCCGGGACTAACTATGGCTACACCTTC. The complete variable domain, with remaining parts taken from reference TRBV7-9 and TRBJ1-2, reads DTGVSQNPRHKITKRGQNVTFRCDPISEHNRLYWYRQTLGQGPEFLTYFQNEAQLEKSRLLSDRFSAERPKGSFSTLEIQRTEQGDSAMYLCVSSLAGTNYGYTFGSGTRLTVV.

The V and J genes are TRBV7-9 and TRBJ2-5; 9 positions agree with TRBD1. After removal of 2 bases from V and 5 bases from J, the junction contained 18 bases not matched to a gene. The CDR3 covers 19 residues. The germline V gene has CDR1 SEHNR and CDR2 FQNEAQ (reference sequence). The CDR3 coding sequence is TGTGCCAGCAGCTTAACAAGGCCATACGGGACAGGGACGAGGGAGACCCAGTACTTC. Residues: CASSLTRPYGTGTRETQYF. The full variable domain, with the rest looked up from reference TRBV7-9 and TRBJ2-5, is DTGVSQNPRHKITKRGQNVTFRCDPISEHNRLYWYRQTLGQGPEFLTYFQNEAQLEKSRLLSDRFSAERPKGSFSTLEIQRTEQGDSAMYLCASSLTRPYGTGTRETQYFGPGTRLLVL.

The V and J genes are TRBV5-1 and TRBJ2-3; D is unclear. CDR1 and CDR2 from the germline V gene are SGHRS and YFSETQ. Trimming cost V 4 bases and J 0 bases, with 12 bases left between them. This CDR3 spans 15 amino acids. In DNA, the CDR3 is TGCGCCAGCAGCCGAGATACTGGTAGCACAGATACGCAGTATTTT. Translating gives CASSRDTGSTDTQYF.

J is TRBJ1-5 and V is TRBV6-5; weak D call: TRBD1 (5 bases). Germline V gives CDR1 MNHEY, CDR2 SVGAGI. The germline V and J ends were trimmed by 3 bases and 6 bases, with 12 bases remaining between them. The CDR3 is 14 amino acids. The CDR3: CASSYRGEAQPQHF. CDR3 sequence (DNA): TGTGCCAGCAGTTATCGGGGGGAGGCTCAGCCCCAGCATTTT.

This clone was counted a few times. The CDR3 nucleotides are TGTGCCACCAGTGATGGAACTAAAGCTTTCTTT. This sequence encodes CATSDGTKAFF. The chain combines TRBV24-1 with TRBJ1-1; no definite D call. Germline V gene sequence: CDR1 KGHDR, CDR2 SFDVKD. V lost 3 bases, J lost 9 bases, and 7 bases lay in between. This CDR3 region has 11 residues.

This clone was seen more than once but under ten times. In DNA, the CDR3 is TGTGCCAGCAGCTTAACAGCTGGGATGAATGAAAAACTGTTTTTT. This translates into CASSLTAGMNEKLFF. The rearrangement joins TRBV5-4 to TRBJ1-4, with D uncertain. CDR3 size: 15 residues. Germline V gene sequence: CDR1 SGHNT, CDR2 YYREEE (reference sequence). V was shortened by 2 bases and J by 5 bases, with 13 bases between the two germline ends.

The J gene is TRBJ2-5, the V gene TRBV2; maybe TRBD1 (6 bases). The CDR3 consists of 14 residues. V lost 4 bases and J lost 1, with 10 bases in between. The germline gives CDR1 SNHLY, CDR2 FYNNEI. Here the CDR3 reads CASSGGQFQETQYF. DNA for the CDR3: TGTGCCAGCAGTGGGGGGCAGTTCCAAGAGACCCAGTACTTC. The full variable domain, rest sourced from reference TRBV2 and TRBJ2-5, is EPEVTQTPSHQVTQMGQEVILRCVPISNHLYFYWYRQILGQKVEFLVSFYNNEISEKSEIFDDQFSVERPDGSNFTLKIRSTKLEDSAMYFCASSGGQFQETQYFGPGTRLLVL.

The chain uses TRBV7-2 and TRBJ1-2; 8 nucleotides agree with TRBD1. The germline V gene encodes CDR1 SGHTA and CDR2 FQGNSA. J gave up 4 bases and V 4 bases, and 11 bases lay outside the gene matches. This CDR3 has 16 residues. CDR3: CASSSRTGTMSYGYTF. The DNA of the CDR3 is TGTGCCAGCAGCTCCCGGACAGGGACGATGAGCTATGGCTACACCTTC.

Worth noting for this clone: This sample includes further DNA sequences coding for the same CDR3. The CDR3 is CASSYSGITNQPQHF. In DNA, the CDR3 is TGTGCCAGCAGTTACTCTGGGATCACCAATCAGCCCCAGCATTTT. J is TRBJ1-5 and V is TRBV6-5; D unclear. Germline V gene lookup returns CDR1 MNHEY and CDR2 SVGAGI. The CDR3 runs 15 residues. The germline V and J ends were trimmed by 0 bases and 3 bases, with 9 bases remaining between them.

Only one count was recorded for this clone. The V gene is TRBV5-1, the J gene TRBJ2-5, with D possibly being TRBD2 (5 bases). The germline V gene encodes CDR1 SGHRS and CDR2 YFSETQ. The CDR3 has 13 residues. Trimming took off 4 bases at V and 5 bases at J, with 12 bases between the two ends. CDR3 protein: CASSEDPGETQYF. The CDR3 nucleotides are TGCGCCAGCAGCGAGGACCCGGGGGAGACCCAGTACTTC.

For this clone: This CDR3 is also generated by other DNA sequences in the sample. The gene calls are TRBV5-6 and TRBJ1-1, with D unclear. Germline loops: CDR1 SGHDT, CDR2 YYEEEE. The CDR3 spans 14 residues. Trimming left V 2 bases short and J 5 bases short, with 13 bases between. CDR3 protein: CASSFGTGRTEAFF. In DNA form, the CDR3 reads TGTGCCAGCAGCTTTGGTACTGGGAGGACTGAAGCTTTCTTT.

This clone was seen a single time. This chain connects TRBV30 to TRBJ1-2; D ambiguous. CDR1 GTSNPN and CDR2 SVGIG come from the germline V gene (reference sequence). The V gene lost 4 bases and the J gene lost 8 bases, with 20 bases spanning the gap. The CDR3 is made up of 14 amino acids. The CDR3 DNA is TGTGCCTGGAAATTGAGGGTAGGACTAAGGGGCTACACCTTC. Residues: CAWKLRVGLRGYTF.

The chain uses TRBV9 and TRBJ2-7, with D perhaps matching TRBD1 (6 bases). Germline CDR1 and CDR2: SGDLS and YYNGEE. The CDR3 contains 13 residues. V was trimmed by 3 bases and J by 7 bases, leaving 14 bases between them. In DNA, the CDR3 is TGTGCCAGCAGCGCCCCTTCAGGGGTAGAGCAGTACTTC. It is translated as CASSAPSGVEQYF.

The chain employs TRBV30 and TRBJ1-3, with D unresolved. The germline V gene encodes CDR1 GTSNPN and CDR2 SVGIG (reference sequence). V lost 8 bases and J lost 0, with 11 bases in between. There are 13 residues in the CDR3. The CDR3 bases are TGTGCCCTCCAATCGAGCTCTGGAAACACCATATATTTT. Translating it yields CALQSSSGNTIYF.

The V gene is TRBV5-5, the J gene TRBJ1-6; D is ambiguous. V gave up 4 bases and J gave up 6 bases, with 5 bases separating them. This CDR3 is 12 amino acids long. Per the germline V gene, CDR1 is SGHKS and CDR2 is YYEKEE (reference sequence). The CDR3 loop reads CASSPLNSPLHF. DNA for the CDR3: TGTGCCAGCAGCCCCCTTAATTCACCCCTCCACTTT. The whole variable domain, filled in from reference TRBV5-5 and TRBJ1-6, reads DAGVTQSPTHLIKTRGQQVTLRCSPISGHKSVSWYQQVLGQGPQFIFQYYEKEERGRGNFPDRFSARQFPNYSSELNVNALLLGDSALYLCASSPLNSPLHFGNGTRLTVT.

The genes are TRBV30 and TRBJ2-5; D is tentatively TRBD1 or TRBD2 (7 bases each). The germline CDR1 and CDR2 sequences are GTSNPN and SVGIG (reference sequence). The CDR3 totals 12 residues. The V and J ends lost 7 bases and 5 bases respectively, with 14 bases between them. DNA for the CDR3: TGTGCCTCAGGGGGGGCCGGTGAGACCCAGTACTTC. It translates to CASGGAGETQYF.

The chain uses TRBV5-4 and TRBJ2-7; D is uncertain. Germline CDR1 is SGHNT and CDR2 is YYREEE (reference sequence). The V and J ends lost 0 bases and 0 bases respectively, with 7 bases between them. This CDR3 has 14 amino acids. CDR3 coding DNA: TGTGCCAGCAGCTTGGCCGTAAACTCCTACGAGCAGTACTTC. It translates to CASSLAVNSYEQYF.

This sequence joins TRBV18 and TRBJ2-7, with 8 bases identical to TRBD2. Germline trimming cut 6 bases from V and 3 bases from J; bases unmatched to any gene: 13. Looked up from germline, CDR1 is KGHSH and CDR2 is LQKENI. The CDR3 totals 16 residues. The CDR3 region has the DNA TGTGCCAGCTCCGGCCCCCTACGGGGGGGTTTCTACGAGCAGTACTTC. This gives the protein CASSGPLRGGFYEQYF.

V gene TRBV12-3 or TRBV12-4 combines with J gene TRBJ2-1; D unresolved. V lost 2 bases, J lost 6 bases, and 8 bases lay in between. CDR3 length: 13 amino acids. The CDR3 DNA is TGTGCCAGCAGTTTAAGGGAAGTCAATGAGCAGTTCTTC. The encoded protein is CASSLREVNEQFF.

The chain couples TRBV10-3 to TRBJ1-1; 10 positions agree with TRBD1. After removal of 0 bases from V and 0 bases from J, the junction contained 4 bases not matched to a gene. This CDR3 has 17 amino acids. Germline values: CDR1 ENHRY, CDR2 SYGVKD. The CDR3 sequence is CAISESGQGGMNTEAFF. The DNA for the CDR3 is TGTGCCATCAGTGAGTCTGGACAGGGGGGGATGAACACTGAAGCTTTCTTT.